This entry features one T cell receptor beta chain sequence. This sample stems from a study of pediatric ulcerative colitis. The rectum was sampled with one to two pinch biopsies at colonoscopy. V trimming: 5 bases; J trimming: 3 bases; junction bases outside the gene matches: 11. The CDR3 totals 17 residues. Germline V gene lookup returns CDR1 PRHDT and CDR2 FYEKMQ (reference sequence). Sequenced by immunoSEQ multiplex PCR; TCRdb stores in-frame clones only, minus some. The sample records approximately 40,000 clones, roughly 72% being singletons. This sequence joins TRBV13 and TRBJ2-3; the match to TRBD2 covers 10 bases. Sequenced input: gut tissue. The receptor's source is a boy younger than 18 with moderate ulcerative colitis. The CDR3 region has the DNA TGTGCCAGCAGCAGGAGGTCTAGCGGGAGCACGACAGATACGCAGTATTTT. It translates to CASSRRSSGSTTDTQYF. Full variable domain (rest looked up from reference TRBV13 and TRBJ2-3): AAGVIQSPRHLIKEKRETATLKCYPIPRHDTVYWYQQGPGQDPQFLISFYEKMQSDKGSIPDRFSAQQFSDYHSELNMSSLELGDSALYFCASSRRSSGSTTDTQYFGPGTRLTVL.